This TCR beta chain was found in a study of cytomegalovirus exposure and HLA in healthy donors. Donors in the study were healthy people who gave bone marrow. The PCR was carried out with 60 Vbeta primers and 13 Jbeta primers. Method: immunoSEQ multiplex PCR; TCRdb's copy keeps in-frame clones and lacks some. This table has roughly 130,000 clones, 73% appearing once. This clone was detected only a few times. V shed 4 bases, J shed 11 bases, and the junction held 17 bases outside the gene matches. The CDR3 extends over 16 amino acids. CDR1 SGHDN and CDR2 FVKESK come from the germline V gene. Sequenced material: PBMCs. The clonotype was recovered from a woman aged 40 to 50 in good health and CMV-seropositive. The chain uses TRBV14 and TRBJ2-3, with 8 bases fitting TRBD2. CDR3 in DNA: TGTGCCAGCAGCCCCGGGGTAGCGGGGCCCTTTAGGGTGCAGTATTTT. It is translated as CASSPGVAGPFRVQYF.